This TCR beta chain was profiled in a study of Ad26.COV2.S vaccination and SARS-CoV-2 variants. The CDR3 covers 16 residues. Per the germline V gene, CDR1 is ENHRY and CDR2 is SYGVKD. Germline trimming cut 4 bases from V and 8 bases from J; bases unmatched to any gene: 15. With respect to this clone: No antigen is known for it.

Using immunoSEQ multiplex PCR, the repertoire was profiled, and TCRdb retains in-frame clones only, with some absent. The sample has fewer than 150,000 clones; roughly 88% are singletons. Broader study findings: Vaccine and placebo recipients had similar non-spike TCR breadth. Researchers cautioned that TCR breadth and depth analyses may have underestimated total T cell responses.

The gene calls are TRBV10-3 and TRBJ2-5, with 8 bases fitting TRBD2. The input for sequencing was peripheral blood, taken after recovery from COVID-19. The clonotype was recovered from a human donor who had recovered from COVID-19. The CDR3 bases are TGTGCCATCAGTGGGACGGGGCGGGGGGTACGTGAAACCCAGTACTTC. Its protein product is CAISGTGRGVRETQYF.